Shown below are 25 T cell receptor beta chains from a single sample sequenced in a study of CD8+ T cells in alopecia areata. Extraction of RNA preceded its reverse transcription into cDNA, which served as the sequencing template. TCRdb's copy holds only in-frame clones and misses some; the assay was immunoSEQ multiplex PCR. The table records about 82,000 clones, roughly 51% of them present only once. The sequenced sample consisted of NKG2D-high CD8+ T cells sorted from blood. The receptor source for this set is a human donor with alopecia areata.

V is TRBV19 and J is TRBJ1-1; no reliable D call. V lost 5 bases to trimming and J lost 7 bases, with 8 bases between them. Germline CDR1 LNHDA, CDR2 SQIVND (reference sequence). This CDR3 is built from 11 residues. CDR3 bases: TGTGCCAGTAGTCTCCTCTATGAAGCTTTCTTT. Amino acid sequence: CASSLLYEAFF.

The chain recombines TRBV5-6 with TRBJ1-1, with 7 bases fitting TRBD1. CDR3 length equals 14 residues. The ends lost 4 bases at V and 0 bases at J; junction bases unmatched: 3. Germline loops: CDR1 SGHDT, CDR2 YYEEEE. This chain's CDR3 is CASSTTGLNTEAFF. Written as DNA, the CDR3 is TGTGCCAGCAGCACGACAGGGCTGAACACTGAAGCTTTCTTT.

This chain joins TRBV11-2 and TRBJ2-3, with D unresolved. This CDR3 has 11 amino acids. V was pared by 1 base and J by 9 bases, with 5 bases between. Germline CDR1 is SGHAT and CDR2 is FQNNGV. The CDR3 DNA is TGTGCCAGCAGCTTAGGCCAGACGCAGTATTTT. This sequence encodes CASSLGQTQYF.

This clone has just a few counts. The chain recombines TRBV7-9 with TRBJ2-1, with 7 nucleotides matching TRBD1. This CDR3 is built from 14 residues. The V gene's germline CDR1 is SEHNR and CDR2 FQNEAQ (reference sequence). The V gene end was trimmed by 1 base and the J gene end by 5 bases; junction bases not matched to a gene: 2. CDR3 loop: CASSLDRGNNEQFF. Written as DNA, the CDR3 is TGTGCCAGCAGCTTAGACAGGGGAAACAATGAGCAGTTCTTC.

V gene TRBV14 combines with J gene TRBJ2-1, with D possibly being TRBD1 (5 bases). V lost 4 bases to trimming and J lost 3 bases, with 7 bases between them. Germline CDR1 is SGHDN and CDR2 is FVKESK. CDR3 length: 13 residues. The CDR3 DNA sequence: TGTGCCAGCAGCCGCCAGGGCTACAATGAGCAGTTCTTC. Translated, it gives CASSRQGYNEQFF.

V gene TRBV30 combines with J gene TRBJ2-1, with D unresolved. The CDR3 sequence is 10 residues long. The germline gives CDR1 GTSNPN, CDR2 SVGIG (reference sequence). V was pared by 4 bases and J by 8 bases, with 6 bases between. The DNA of the CDR3 is TGTGCCTGGAAGGTCGATGAGCAGTTCTTC. Translating gives CAWKVDEQFF.

As for this clone: A junction end diverges from the germline sequence, so it may reflect a read error. The CDR3: CASSLRSGRGDEQFF. The DNA for the CDR3 is TGTGCCAGCAGCTTGAGGAGCGGGAGGGGCGATGAGCAGTTCTTC. This chain joins TRBV5-1 and TRBJ2-1; TRBD2 matches 10 bases. The CDR3 contains 15 residues. Germline CDR1 and CDR2: SGHRS and YFSETQ.

This rearrangement joins TRBV27 to TRBJ2-1, with D perhaps TRBD2 (5 bases). Germline V gives CDR1 MNHEY, CDR2 SMNVEV (reference sequence). The CDR3 totals 13 residues. V was shortened by 0 bases and J by 6 bases, with 6 bases between the two germline ends. CDR3 in DNA: TGTGCCAGCAGTTTATCAGAGGGCAATGAGCAGTTCTTC. It specifies CASSLSEGNEQFF.

This clone was counted a few times. V and J are TRBV4-1 and TRBJ2-7; D gene uncertain. CDR1 and CDR2 from the germline V gene are MGHRA and YSYEKL. V gave up 1 base and J gave up 5 bases, with 15 bases separating them. This CDR3 is 15 amino acids long. DNA of the CDR3: TGCGCCAGCAGCCAAGGTGAGGTCTCCGGCGACGAGCAGTACTTC. Translating it yields CASSQGEVSGDEQYF.

The V call is TRBV4-1, the J call TRBJ2-1, with 10 bases aligning to TRBD2. The trim removed 0 bases at V and 6 bases at J, leaving 14 bases unmatched. Germline CDR1 and CDR2: MGHRA and YSYEKL. The CDR3 spans 19 residues. This CDR3 reads CASSQDLLAGRHTSNEQFF. The CDR3, as DNA: TGCGCCAGCAGCCAAGACCTACTAGCGGGGAGGCATACTAGCAATGAGCAGTTCTTC.

This clone has only a few counts. The V gene is TRBV29-1, the J gene TRBJ2-2, with 12 bases that match TRBD2. The CDR3 covers 15 residues. CDR1 and CDR2 from the germline V gene are SQVTM and ANQGSEA. V lost 7 bases to trimming and J lost 1 base; unmatched junction nucleotides: 4. CDR3 in amino acids: CSALTSGGNTGELFF. The DNA of the CDR3 is TGCAGCGCTCTGACTAGCGGGGGGAACACCGGGGAGCTGTTTTTT.

This clone has ten or more counts. This chain uses TRBV5-6 with TRBJ2-1; no clear D gene. CDR1 and CDR2 from the germline V gene are SGHDT and YYEEEE. This CDR3 spans 12 amino acids. V was trimmed by 2 bases and J by 13 bases, leaving 13 bases between them. The DNA of the CDR3 is TGTGCCAGCAGCTTTTCGACTCTGGCCCAGTTCTTC. The encoded protein is CASSFSTLAQFF.

In its sample, this clone was seen once. The chain carries TRBV6-5 and TRBJ2-3, with 10 bases fitting TRBD2. V trimming: 6 bases; J trimming: 1 base; junction bases outside the gene matches: 4. There are 15 residues in the CDR3. Per the germline V gene, CDR1 is MNHEY and CDR2 is SVGAGI. In DNA, the CDR3 is TGTGCCAGCAGCAAACTAGCGGGACGCACAGATACGCAGTATTTT. Translation gives CASSKLAGRTDTQYF.

This clone was seen a handful of times. The CDR3 sequence is CSVEELTSYEQYF. DNA of the CDR3: TGCAGCGTTGAAGAACTAACTTCCTACGAGCAGTACTTC. The rearrangement joins TRBV29-1 to TRBJ2-7, with no clear D. The CDR3 is 13 amino acids. V shed 0 bases and J shed 1 base, with 7 bases lying between them. Germline V lookup: CDR1 SQVTM, CDR2 ANQGSEA.

This chain joins TRBV30 and TRBJ2-1, with a weak D call TRBD2 (6 bases). The germline V and J ends were trimmed by 1 base and 7 bases, with 8 bases remaining between them. Germline-derived CDR1 and CDR2 are GTSNPN and SVGIG (reference sequence). The CDR3 covers 12 residues. The CDR3 DNA reads as TGTGCCTGGAGTGGACTAGATAATGAGCAGTTCTTC. Its protein is CAWSGLDNEQFF.

This clone appeared a few times. The chain uses TRBV29-1 and TRBJ2-7, with unresolved D. The CDR3 loop spans 11 amino acids. Trimming took 5 bases from V and 4 from J, leaving 9 bases between them. Germline CDR1 is SQVTM and CDR2 is ANQGSEA. CDR3 residues: CSVTSGYEQYF. As DNA, the CDR3 is TGCAGCGTTACCTCGGGTTACGAGCAGTACTTC.

The chain uses TRBV5-1 and TRBJ2-1; D is undetermined. This CDR3 has 16 amino acids. Germline loops: CDR1 SGHRS, CDR2 YFSETQ. Trimming left V 4 bases short and J 3 bases short, with 17 bases between. CDR3 sequence (DNA): TGCGCCAGCAGCCCAATTGGTGGGTTGGGCTACAATGAGCAGTTCTTC. Its protein product is CASSPIGGLGYNEQFF. The entire variable domain, with the rest obtained from reference TRBV5-1 and TRBJ2-1, is as follows: KAGVTQTPRYLIKTRGQQVTLSCSPISGHRSVSWYQQTPGQGLQFLFEYFSETQRNKGNFPGRFSGRQFSNSRSEMNVSTLELGDSALYLCASSPIGGLGYNEQFFGPGTRLTVL.

This clone was observed a few times. The chain combines TRBV4-1 with TRBJ1-4; D call uncertain. This CDR3 has 13 residues. The V and J ends lost 7 bases and 7 bases respectively, with 13 bases between them. Per the germline V gene, CDR1 is MGHRA and CDR2 is YSYEKL. The CDR3 DNA is TGCGCCAGCACTATTTGGGTCGGTGAAAAACTGTTTTTT. Amino acid sequence: CASTIWVGEKLFF.

This clone was seen more than once but under ten times. The chain is built from TRBV29-1 and TRBJ2-7, with 8 bases matching TRBD1. Germline CDR1 SQVTM, CDR2 ANQGSEA. V lost 5 bases, J lost 3 bases, and 9 bases stayed unmatched. This CDR3 has 14 amino acids. CDR3 amino acids: CSVSGQGRGYEQYF. CDR3 DNA sequence: TGCAGCGTTTCCGGACAGGGCCGCGGCTACGAGCAGTACTTC.

Only a few counts were recorded for this clone. V and J are TRBV10-2 and TRBJ2-1; perhaps TRBD2 as D (6 bases). Trimming pared 2 bases from V and 15 bases from J, leaving 11 bases between. Germline-derived CDR1 and CDR2 are WSHSY and SAAADI. There are 11 residues in the CDR3. CDR3 coding DNA: TGCGCCAGCAGTGAGACGGGACTCACGTTCTTC. Its translation: CASSETGLTFF.

The chain uses TRBV30 and TRBJ1-1; no definite D call. CDR3 length equals 13 residues. V was pared by 4 bases and J by 1 base, with 10 bases between. Germline V gene sequence: CDR1 GTSNPN, CDR2 SVGIG (reference sequence). The CDR3 loop reads CAWNIEANTEAFF. The CDR3 bases are TGTGCCTGGAATATAGAAGCGAACACTGAAGCTTTCTTT.

This sequence joins TRBV29-1 and TRBJ2-3; the match to TRBD2 covers 7 bases. Germline V gene sequence: CDR1 SQVTM, CDR2 ANQGSEA. J gave up 2 bases and V 3 bases, and 8 bases lay outside the gene matches. This CDR3 is 15 amino acids long. The CDR3, as DNA: TGCAGCGTTGACGGGAGGCCGGGAGACACAGATACGCAGTATTTT. Encoded protein: CSVDGRPGDTDTQYF.

The V gene is TRBV4-2, the J gene TRBJ2-3, with D unclear. CDR1 and CDR2 from the germline V gene are LGHNA and YNFKEQ. CDR3 length: 12 amino acids. V lost 0 bases and J 5 bases, leaving 3 bases between the germline ends. This CDR3 reads CASSQDQDTQYF. The CDR3 coding sequence is TGTGCCAGCAGCCAAGATCAAGATACGCAGTATTTT.

This clone was seen more than once but under ten times. The chain joins TRBV19 to TRBJ1-1; a weak D match, TRBD1 (5 bases). With 7 bases removed from V and 1 base from J, the gap between germline ends came to 10 bases. CDR1 and CDR2 from the germline V gene are LNHDA and SQIVND (reference sequence). CDR3 length: 13 amino acids. The CDR3 spells CASKDGGNTEAFF. The CDR3 DNA sequence: TGTGCCAGTAAGGATGGGGGGAACACTGAAGCTTTCTTT.

The chain uses TRBV6-5 and TRBJ2-1; D is ambiguous. Per germline, CDR1 MNHEY and CDR2 SVGAGI. The CDR3 has 12 residues. Trimming removed 7 bases at V and 6 bases at J, with 10 bases between. The CDR3 loop reads CASTSRVNEQFF. CDR3 DNA sequence: TGTGCCAGCACCTCTAGGGTCAATGAGCAGTTCTTC.